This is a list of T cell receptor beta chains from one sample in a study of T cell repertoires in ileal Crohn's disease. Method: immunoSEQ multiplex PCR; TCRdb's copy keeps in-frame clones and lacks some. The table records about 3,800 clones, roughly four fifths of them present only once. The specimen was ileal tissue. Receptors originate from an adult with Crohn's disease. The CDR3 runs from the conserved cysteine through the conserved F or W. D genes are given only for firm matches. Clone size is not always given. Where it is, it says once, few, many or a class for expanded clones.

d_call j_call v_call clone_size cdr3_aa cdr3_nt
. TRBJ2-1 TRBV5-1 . CASSPGGVVNEQFF TGCGCCAGCAGCCCGGGTGGAGTGGTAAATGAGCAGTTCTTC
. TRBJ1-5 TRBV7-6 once CASSLGVSNQPQHF TGTGCCAGCAGCTTAGGAGTTAGCAATCAGCCCCAGCATTTT
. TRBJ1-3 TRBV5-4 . CASSFFGAGNTIYF TGTGCCAGCAGCTTCTTCGGTGCAGGAAACACCATATATTTT
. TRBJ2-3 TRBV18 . CASSPTTGTDTQYF TGTGCCAGCTCACCAACTACTGGCACAGATACGCAGTATTTT
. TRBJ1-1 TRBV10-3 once CAIRDATVRNTEAFF TGTGCCATCAGAGACGCGACAGTGAGGAACACTGAAGCTTTCTTT
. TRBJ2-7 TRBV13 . CASSPEPGGVYEQYF TGTGCCAGTAGCCCGGAACCCGGGGGAGTGTATGAGCAGTACTTC
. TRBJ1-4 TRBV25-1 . CASSGVEGRMANEKLFF TGTGCCAGCAGTGGGGTCGAGGGGAGGATGGCTAATGAAAAACTGTTTTTT
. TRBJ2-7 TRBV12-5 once CASGLEAGLLNYEQYF TGTGCTAGTGGTTTGGAGGCAGGGCTTCTTAACTACGAGCAGTACTTC
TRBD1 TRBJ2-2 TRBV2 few CASRVGQGEAGELFF TGTGCCAGCAGAGTGGGGCAGGGGGAAGCCGGGGAGCTGTTTTTT
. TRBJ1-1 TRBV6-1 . CASSDNSSPGKAFF TGTGCCAGCAGTGATAATTCGTCCCCAGGGAAAGCTTTCTTT
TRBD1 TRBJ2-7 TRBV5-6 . CASGIRGYEQYF TGTGCCAGCGGAATCAGGGGGTACGAGCAGTACTTC
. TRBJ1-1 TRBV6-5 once CASSYETGNTEAFF TGTGCCAGCAGTTATGAGACAGGGAACACTGAAGCTTTCTTT
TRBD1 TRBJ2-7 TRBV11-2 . CASSSTGTGEDEQYF TGTGCCAGCAGCTCAACCGGGACAGGGGAGGACGAGCAGTACTTC
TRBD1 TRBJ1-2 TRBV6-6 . CASSLTGGRVGYTF TGTGCCAGCAGTTTGACAGGGGGCCGGGTTGGCTACACCTTC
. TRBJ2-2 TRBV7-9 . CASSTQHHTGELFF TGTGCCAGCAGCACCCAACATCACACCGGGGAGCTGTTTTTT
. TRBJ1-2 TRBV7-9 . CASSLAPTGGYTF TGTGCCAGCAGCTTAGCACCTACGGGTGGCTACACCTTC
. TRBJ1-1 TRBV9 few CASSAGVFGTTEAFF TGTGCCAGCAGCGCGGGGGTTTTTGGGACCACTGAAGCTTTCTTT
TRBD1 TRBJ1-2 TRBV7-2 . CASSIQGYGYTF TGTGCCAGCAGCATACAGGGGTATGGCTACACCTTC
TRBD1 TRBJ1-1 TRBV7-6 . CASSLPSTGDNTEAFF TGTGCCAGCAGCTTACCGTCGACAGGGGATAACACTGAAGCTTTCTTT
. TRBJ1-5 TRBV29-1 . CSVAGQSNQPQHF TGCAGCGTTGCAGGGCAAAGCAATCAGCCCCAGCATTTT
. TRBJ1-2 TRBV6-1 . CASIPDIRGHGYTF TGTGCCAGCATTCCGGATATAAGGGGTCATGGCTACACCTTC
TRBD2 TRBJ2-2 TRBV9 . CASSVGGAGGATGELFF TGTGCCAGCAGCGTAGGGGGGGCGGGGGGCGCGACCGGGGAGCTGTTTTTT
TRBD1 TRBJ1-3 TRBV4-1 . CASSQLGTGWSGNTIYF TGCGCCAGCAGCCAATTAGGGACAGGGTGGTCTGGAAACACCATATATTTT
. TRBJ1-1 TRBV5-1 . CASSLSTGWVLAEAFF TGCGCCAGCAGCTTGAGTACAGGGTGGGTTTTGGCTGAAGCTTTCTTT
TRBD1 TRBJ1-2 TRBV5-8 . CASSFDRAYGYTF TGTGCCAGCAGCTTCGACAGGGCCTATGGCTACACCTTC
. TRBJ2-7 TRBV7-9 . CASSRGYEQYF TGTGCCAGCAGCCGAGGCTACGAGCAGTACTTC
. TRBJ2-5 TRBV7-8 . CASSATGSRETQYF TGTGCCAGCAGCGCGACCGGGAGCAGAGAGACCCAGTACTTC
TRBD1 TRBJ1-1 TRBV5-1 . CASSLATGHSATEAFF TGCGCCAGCAGCTTAGCGACAGGGCATTCAGCCACTGAAGCTTTCTTT
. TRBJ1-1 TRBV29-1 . CSVSLGHLNTEAFF TGCAGCGTTTCCCTGGGCCACTTGAACACTGAAGCTTTCTTT
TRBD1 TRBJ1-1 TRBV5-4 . CASRPDRGQGEAFF TGTGCCAGCAGGCCAGACAGGGGGCAGGGTGAAGCTTTCTTT
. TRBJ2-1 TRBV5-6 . CASSFVGSRRNEQFF TGTGCCAGCAGCTTTGTCGGTAGCCGGCGCAATGAGCAGTTCTTC
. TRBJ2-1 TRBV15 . CATSRPQDSEQFF TGTGCCACCAGCAGACCCCAGGATAGTGAGCAGTTCTTC
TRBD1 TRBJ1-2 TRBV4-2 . CASSQTQTGGEVYGYTF TGTGCCAGCAGCCAAACCCAGACAGGGGGCGAGGTCTATGGCTACACCTTC
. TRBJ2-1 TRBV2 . CASRRDFVNEQFF TGTGCCAGCAGACGGGACTTCGTTAATGAGCAGTTCTTC
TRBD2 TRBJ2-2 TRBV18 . CASSIGLAGIGELFF TGTGCCAGCTCAATTGGACTAGCGGGGATCGGGGAGCTGTTTTTT
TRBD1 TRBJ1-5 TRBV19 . CASSRQGAVNQPQHF TGTGCCAGTAGTCGACAGGGGGCCGTCAATCAGCCCCAGCATTTT
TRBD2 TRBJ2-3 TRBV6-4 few CASSPLAGGHTDTQYF TGTGCCAGCAGTCCCCTAGCGGGGGGACACACAGATACGCAGTATTTT
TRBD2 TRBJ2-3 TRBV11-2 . CASSFRDIAGGVTDTQYF TGTGCCAGCAGCTTTCGGGATATAGCGGGGGGGGTCACAGATACGCAGTATTTT
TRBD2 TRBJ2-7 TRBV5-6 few CASSVSGGAHYEQYF TGTGCCAGCAGCGTTAGCGGGGGGGCCCATTACGAGCAGTACTTC
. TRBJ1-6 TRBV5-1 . CASSLEGNSPLHF TGCGCCAGCAGCTTGGAGGGGAATTCACCCCTCCACTTT
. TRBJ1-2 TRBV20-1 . CSAPDSGYTF TGCAGTGCCCCGGACAGCGGCTACACCTTC
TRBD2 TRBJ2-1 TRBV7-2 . CASSLTGTSGYNEQFF TGTGCCAGCAGCCTAACCGGGACTAGCGGCTACAATGAGCAGTTCTTC
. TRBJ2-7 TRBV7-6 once CASSPGEEYEQYF TGTGCCAGCAGCCCCGGAGAGGAATACGAGCAGTACTTC
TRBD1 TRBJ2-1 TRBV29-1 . CSVARGRSYNEQFF TGCAGCGTGGCCAGGGGGCGTTCCTACAATGAGCAGTTCTTC
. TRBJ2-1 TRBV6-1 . CASSEAGGSYNEQFF TGTGCCAGCAGTGAAGCGGGGGGATCTTACAATGAGCAGTTCTTC
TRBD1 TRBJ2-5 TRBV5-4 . CASSLGGQQQETQYF TGTGCCAGCAGCTTGGGGGGACAGCAACAAGAGACCCAGTACTTC
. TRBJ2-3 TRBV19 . CASSPDSTTQYF TGTGCCAGTAGTCCGGACAGTACTACGCAGTATTTT
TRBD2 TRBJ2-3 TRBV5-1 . CASSLRAGGSDTQYF TGCGCCAGCAGCTTGCGGGCGGGGGGGTCAGATACGCAGTATTTT
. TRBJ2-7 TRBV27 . CASSLANSYEQYF TGTGCCAGCAGTTTAGCGAACTCCTACGAGCAGTACTTC
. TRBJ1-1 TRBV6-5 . CASSSRSMNTEAFF TGTGCCAGCAGTTCCCGGAGTATGAACACTGAAGCTTTCTTT
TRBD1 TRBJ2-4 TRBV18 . CASSIQGAKNIQYF TGTGCCAGCTCGATACAGGGGGCCAAAAACATTCAGTACTTC
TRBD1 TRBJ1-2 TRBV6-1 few CASSRQGADGYTF TGTGCCAGCAGTAGACAGGGGGCCGATGGCTACACCTTC
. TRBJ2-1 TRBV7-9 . CASSLVEGRYNEQFF TGTGCCAGCAGCTTAGTTGAGGGTCGGTACAATGAGCAGTTCTTC
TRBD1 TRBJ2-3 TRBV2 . CASSPHRGQGDTQYF TGTGCCAGCAGTCCCCACAGGGGGCAGGGAGATACGCAGTATTTT
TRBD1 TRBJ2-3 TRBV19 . CASRTGGSTDTQYF TGTGCCAGTAGAACAGGGGGAAGCACAGATACGCAGTATTTT
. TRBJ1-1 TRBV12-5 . CASGSSFNTNTEAFF TGTGCTAGTGGTTCCTCATTCAACACGAACACTGAAGCTTTCTTT
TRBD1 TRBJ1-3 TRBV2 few CASRADRDLYF TGTGCCAGCAGAGCTGACAGGGACCTATATTTT
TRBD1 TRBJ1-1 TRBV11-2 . CASSPGTGTTEAFF TGTGCCAGCAGCCCCGGGACAGGAACCACTGAAGCTTTCTTT
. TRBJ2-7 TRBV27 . CASSLVAGEEQYF TGTGCCAGCAGTTTAGTCGCCGGGGAAGAGCAGTACTTC